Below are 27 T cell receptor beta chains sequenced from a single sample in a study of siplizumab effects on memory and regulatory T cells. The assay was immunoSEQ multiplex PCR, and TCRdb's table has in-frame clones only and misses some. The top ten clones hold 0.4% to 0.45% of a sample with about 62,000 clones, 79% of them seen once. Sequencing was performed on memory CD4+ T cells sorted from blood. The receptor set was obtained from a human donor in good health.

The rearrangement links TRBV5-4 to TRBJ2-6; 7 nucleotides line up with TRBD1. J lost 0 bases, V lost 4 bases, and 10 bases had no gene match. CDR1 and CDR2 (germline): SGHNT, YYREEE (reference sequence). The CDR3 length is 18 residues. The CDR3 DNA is TGTGCCAGCAGCCGTATTTCGGGACAGAACTCTGGGGCCAACGTCCTGACTTTC. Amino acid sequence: CASSRISGQNSGANVLTF.

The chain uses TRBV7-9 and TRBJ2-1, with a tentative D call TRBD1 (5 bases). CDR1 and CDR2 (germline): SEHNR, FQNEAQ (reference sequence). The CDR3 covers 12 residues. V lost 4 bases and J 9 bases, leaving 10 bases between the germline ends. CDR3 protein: CASSSGSTEQFF. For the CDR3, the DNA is TGTGCCAGCAGCTCAGGGTCTACTGAGCAGTTCTTC.

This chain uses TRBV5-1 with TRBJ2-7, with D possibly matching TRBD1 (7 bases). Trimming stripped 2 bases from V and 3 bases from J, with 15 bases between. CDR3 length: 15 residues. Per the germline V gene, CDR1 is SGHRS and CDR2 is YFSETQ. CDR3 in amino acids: CASSLGGTEFYEQYF. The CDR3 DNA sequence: TGCGCCAGCAGCTTAGGCGGGACAGAATTCTACGAGCAGTACTTC.

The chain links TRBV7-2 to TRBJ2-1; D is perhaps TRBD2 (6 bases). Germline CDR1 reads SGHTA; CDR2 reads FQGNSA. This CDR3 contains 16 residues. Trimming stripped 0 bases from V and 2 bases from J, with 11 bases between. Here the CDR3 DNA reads TGTGCCAGCAGCTTAGCTGGGGCGGGGACCTACAATGAGCAGTTCTTC. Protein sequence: CASSLAGAGTYNEQFF.

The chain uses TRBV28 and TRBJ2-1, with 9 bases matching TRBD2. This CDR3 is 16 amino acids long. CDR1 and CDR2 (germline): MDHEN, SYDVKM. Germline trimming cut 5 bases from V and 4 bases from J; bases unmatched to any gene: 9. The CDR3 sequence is CASSAMIAGDYNEQFF. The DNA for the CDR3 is TGTGCCAGCAGTGCGATGATAGCGGGGGATTACAATGAGCAGTTCTTC.

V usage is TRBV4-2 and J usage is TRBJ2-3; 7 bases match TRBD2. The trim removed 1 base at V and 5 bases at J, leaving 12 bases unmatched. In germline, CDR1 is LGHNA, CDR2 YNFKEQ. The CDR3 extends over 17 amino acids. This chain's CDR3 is CASSQVSGRPNGDTQYF. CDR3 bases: TGTGCCAGCAGCCAAGTCTCCGGGAGGCCTAATGGAGATACGCAGTATTTT.

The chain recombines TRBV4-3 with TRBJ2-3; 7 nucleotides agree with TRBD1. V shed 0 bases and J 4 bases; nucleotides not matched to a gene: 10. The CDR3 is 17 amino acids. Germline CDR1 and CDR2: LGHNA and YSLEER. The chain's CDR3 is CASSQDLGAGGADTQYF. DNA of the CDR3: TGCGCCAGCAGCCAAGATCTGGGGGCAGGGGGTGCAGATACGCAGTATTTT.

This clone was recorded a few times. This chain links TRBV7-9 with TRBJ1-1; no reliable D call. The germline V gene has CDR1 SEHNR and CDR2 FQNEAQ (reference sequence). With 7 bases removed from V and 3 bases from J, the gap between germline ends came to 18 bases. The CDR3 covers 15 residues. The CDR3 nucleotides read TGTGCCAGCATCCCATGGGGTTCCGATTACACTGAAGCTTTCTTT. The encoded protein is CASIPWGSDYTEAFF.

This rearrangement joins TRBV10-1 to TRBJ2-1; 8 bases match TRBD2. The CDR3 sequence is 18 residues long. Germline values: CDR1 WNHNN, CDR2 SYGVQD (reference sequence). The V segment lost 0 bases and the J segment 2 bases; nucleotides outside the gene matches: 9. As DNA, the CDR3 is TGCGCCAGCAGTGAGTCGTTGGTTGTAGCGGGGACCTACAATGAGCAGTTCTTC. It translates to CASSESLVVAGTYNEQFF.

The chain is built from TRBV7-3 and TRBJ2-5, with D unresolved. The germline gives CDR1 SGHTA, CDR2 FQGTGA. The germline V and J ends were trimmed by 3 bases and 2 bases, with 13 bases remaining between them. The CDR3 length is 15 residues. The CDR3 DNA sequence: TGTGCCAGCAGCTTTCAACCCGGACCTCAAGAGACCCAGTACTTC. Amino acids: CASSFQPGPQETQYF.

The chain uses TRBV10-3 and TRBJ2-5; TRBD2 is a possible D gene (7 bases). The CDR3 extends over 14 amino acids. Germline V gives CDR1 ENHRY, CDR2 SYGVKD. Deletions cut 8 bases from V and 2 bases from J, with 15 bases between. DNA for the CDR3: TGTGCCATCCGTGGGGGGGGCCAACAAGAGACCCAGTACTTC. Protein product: CAIRGGGQQETQYF.

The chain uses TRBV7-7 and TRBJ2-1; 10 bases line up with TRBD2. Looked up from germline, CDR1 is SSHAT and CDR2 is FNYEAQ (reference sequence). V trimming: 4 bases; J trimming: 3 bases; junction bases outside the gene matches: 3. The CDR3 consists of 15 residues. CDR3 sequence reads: CASSSLAGVYNEQFF. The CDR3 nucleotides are TGTGCCAGCAGCTCCCTAGCGGGGGTCTACAATGAGCAGTTCTTC. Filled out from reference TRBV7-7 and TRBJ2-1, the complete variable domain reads GAGVSQSPRYKVTKRGQDVTLRCDPISSHATLYWYQQALGQGPEFLTYFNYEAQPDKSGLPSDRFSAERPEGSISTLTIQRTEQRDSAMYRCASSSLAGVYNEQFFGPGTRLTVL.

The CDR3 protein is CASSYPPGRGDYGYTF. In DNA, the CDR3 is TGTGCCAGCAGTTACCCGCCGGGGAGGGGGGACTATGGCTACACCTTC. The chain employs TRBV6-6 and TRBJ1-2; D is possibly TRBD1 (6 bases). The length of the CDR3 is 16 residues. Trimming removed 2 bases from V and 3 bases from J, with 16 bases in between. Germline values: CDR1 MNHNY, CDR2 SVGAGI (reference sequence).

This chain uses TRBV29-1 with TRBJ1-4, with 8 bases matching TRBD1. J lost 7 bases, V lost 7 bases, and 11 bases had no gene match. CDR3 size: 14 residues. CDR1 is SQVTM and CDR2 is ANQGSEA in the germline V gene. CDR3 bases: TGCAGCGGGAAACAGGGGGAGATCTCTGAAAAACTGTTTTTT. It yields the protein CSGKQGEISEKLFF.

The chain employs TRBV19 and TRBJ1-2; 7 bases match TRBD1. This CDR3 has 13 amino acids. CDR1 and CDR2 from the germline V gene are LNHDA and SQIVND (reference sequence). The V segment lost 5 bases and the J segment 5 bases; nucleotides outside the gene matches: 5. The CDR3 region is CASSPDRTYGYTF. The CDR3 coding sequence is TGTGCCAGTAGTCCGGACAGGACTTATGGCTACACCTTC.

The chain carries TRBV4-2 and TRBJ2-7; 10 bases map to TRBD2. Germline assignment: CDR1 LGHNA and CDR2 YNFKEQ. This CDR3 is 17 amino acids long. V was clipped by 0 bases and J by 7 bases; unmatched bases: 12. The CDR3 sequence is CASSQEGRLAGVDEQYF. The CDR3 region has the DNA TGTGCCAGCAGCCAAGAAGGCCGGCTAGCGGGGGTTGATGAGCAGTACTTC.

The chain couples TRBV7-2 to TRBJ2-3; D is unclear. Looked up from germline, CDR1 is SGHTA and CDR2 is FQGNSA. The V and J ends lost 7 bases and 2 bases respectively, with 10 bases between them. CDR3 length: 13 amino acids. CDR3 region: CASTAPTTDTQYF. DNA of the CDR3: TGTGCCAGCACAGCCCCAACCACAGATACGCAGTATTTT.

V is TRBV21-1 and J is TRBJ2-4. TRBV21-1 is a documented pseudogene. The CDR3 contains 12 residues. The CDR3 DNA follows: TGTGCCAGCAGCAATAACGTTAACCGGGACCCCTTC. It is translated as CASSNNVNRDPF.

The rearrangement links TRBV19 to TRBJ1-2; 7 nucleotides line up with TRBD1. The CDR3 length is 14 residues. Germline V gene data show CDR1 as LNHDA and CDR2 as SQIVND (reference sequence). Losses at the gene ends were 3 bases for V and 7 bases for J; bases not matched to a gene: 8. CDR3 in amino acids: CASSIPPDRVGYTF. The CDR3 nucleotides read TGTGCCAGTAGTATCCCTCCTGACAGGGTTGGCTACACCTTC.

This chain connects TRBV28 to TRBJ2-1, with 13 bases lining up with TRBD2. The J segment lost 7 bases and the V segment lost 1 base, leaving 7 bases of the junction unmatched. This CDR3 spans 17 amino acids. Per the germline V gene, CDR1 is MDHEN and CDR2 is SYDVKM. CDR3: CASSLSWGTSGVNEQFF. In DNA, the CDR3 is TGTGCCAGCAGTTTATCATGGGGGACTAGCGGGGTTAATGAGCAGTTCTTC.

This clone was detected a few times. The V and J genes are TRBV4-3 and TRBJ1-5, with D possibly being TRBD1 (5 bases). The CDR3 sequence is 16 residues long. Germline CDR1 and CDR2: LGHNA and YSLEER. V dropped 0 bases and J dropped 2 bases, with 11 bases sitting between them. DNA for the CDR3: TGCGCCAGCAGCCAAGATCGGGGGATTGGCAATCAGCCCCAGCATTTT. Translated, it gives CASSQDRGIGNQPQHF.

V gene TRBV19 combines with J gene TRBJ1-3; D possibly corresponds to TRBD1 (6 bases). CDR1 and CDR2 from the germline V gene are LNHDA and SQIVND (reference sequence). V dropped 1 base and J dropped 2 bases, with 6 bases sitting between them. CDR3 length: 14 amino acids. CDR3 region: CASSIGTAGNTIYF. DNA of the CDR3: TGTGCCAGTAGTATAGGGACAGCTGGAAACACCATATATTTT.

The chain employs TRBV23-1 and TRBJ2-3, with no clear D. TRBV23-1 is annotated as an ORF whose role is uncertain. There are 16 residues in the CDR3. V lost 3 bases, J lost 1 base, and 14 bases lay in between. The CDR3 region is CASSQFLGNGTDTQYF. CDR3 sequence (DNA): TGCGCCAGCAGTCAGTTCCTGGGAAATGGCACAGATACGCAGTATTTT.

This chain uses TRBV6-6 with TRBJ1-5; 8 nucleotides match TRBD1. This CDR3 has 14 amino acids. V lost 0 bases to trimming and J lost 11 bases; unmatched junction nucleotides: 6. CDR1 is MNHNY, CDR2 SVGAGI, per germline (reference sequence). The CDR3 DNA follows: TGTGCCAGCAGTTACTCCGGTCCAGGGGGCGCCCAGCATTTT. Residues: CASSYSGPGGAQHF.

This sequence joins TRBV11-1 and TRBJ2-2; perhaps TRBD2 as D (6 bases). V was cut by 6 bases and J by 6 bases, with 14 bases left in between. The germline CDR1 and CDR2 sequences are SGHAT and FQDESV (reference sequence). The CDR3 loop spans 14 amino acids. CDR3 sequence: CASRRTPGAGELFF. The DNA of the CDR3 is TGTGCCAGCAGACGAACTCCGGGGGCCGGGGAGCTGTTTTTT.

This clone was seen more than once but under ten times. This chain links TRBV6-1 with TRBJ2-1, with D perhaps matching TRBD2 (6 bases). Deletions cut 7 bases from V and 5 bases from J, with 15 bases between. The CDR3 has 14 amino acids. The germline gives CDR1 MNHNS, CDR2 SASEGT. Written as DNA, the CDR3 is TGTGCCAGCATGGGACTTTCCGCTGACAATGAGCAGTTCTTC. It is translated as CASMGLSADNEQFF.

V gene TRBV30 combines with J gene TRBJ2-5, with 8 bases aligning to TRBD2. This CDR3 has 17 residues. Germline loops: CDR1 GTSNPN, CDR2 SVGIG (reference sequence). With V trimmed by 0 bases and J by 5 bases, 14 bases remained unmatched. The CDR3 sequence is CAWSVRGGTSKRETQYF. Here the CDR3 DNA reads TGTGCCTGGAGTGTACGGGGGGGGACTAGTAAAAGGGAGACCCAGTACTTC.